The rows below give T cell receptor beta chains drawn from one sample of a study of identical twins. TCRdb used MiXCR to reprocess the 5' RACE reads, holding one entry per CDR3 protein. Altogether 1.5 million to 2 million distinct CDR3 sequences are present, less than 35% being singletons, with the ten largest covering about 0.3%. The sequenced sample was cord blood. The origin of the receptors is a newborn girl in good health. CDR3s include the opening cysteine and the closing phenylalanine or tryptophan. D genes are given only for firm matches. The listing skips clone size in some rows; elsewhere it reads once, few, many or a size class.

v_gene	abundance	d_gene	j_gene	CDR3nt	CDR3aa
TRBV6-1	few	NA	TRBJ1-4	TGTGCCAGCAGTGAAGGTCAGCTTGAAAAACTGTTTTTT	CASSEGQLEKLFF
TRBV20-1	NA	NA	TRBJ1-2	TGCAGTGCTAGATACCGGGATTATGGCTACACCTTC	CSARYRDYGYTF
TRBV27	few	NA	TRBJ1-2	TGTGCCAGCAGTTTATCTATGGCGGGGGGCTATGGCTACACCTTC	CASSLSMAGGYGYTF
TRBV4-2	NA	NA	TRBJ2-7	TGTGCCAGCAGCCAAGCCCTTCCTCCGGGGGGCAACGAGCAGTACTTC	CASSQALPPGGNEQYF
TRBV10-3	few	TRBD2	TRBJ2-7	TGTGCCATCAAACAAGCGGGAAGCTCCTACGAGCAGTACTTC	CAIKQAGSSYEQYF
TRBV24-1	NA	NA	TRBJ1-1	TGTGCCACCAAGGACGGGGACACTGAAGCTTTCTTT	CATKDGDTEAFF
TRBV6-1	few	NA	TRBJ2-1	TGTGCCAGCAGCGCGCTTTTGGGGACCCAACTTGGCAATGAGCAGTTCTTC	CASSALLGTQLGNEQFF
TRBV21-1	few	NA	TRBJ2-3	TGTGCCAGCAGCAAAGGGGAAAGACTAGCGGGAGTAAGTTGGGTACCGGATACGCAGTATTTT	CASSKGERLAGVSWVPDTQYF
TRBV29-1	few	NA	TRBJ2-2	TGCAGCGTTGCCTCCGGGGAAAACACCGGGGAGCTGTTTTTT	CSVASGENTGELFF
TRBV3-1	NA	TRBD2	TRBJ2-5	TGTGCCAGCAGCCGAGGACTAGCCCGATCGTCGTACGAGACCCAGTACTTC	CASSRGLARSSYETQYF
TRBV27	NA	NA	TRBJ2-5	TGTGCCAGCAGTTTGGAAGGGGGAGGGACCCAGTACTTC	CASSLEGGGTQYF
TRBV4-1	few	NA	TRBJ2-7	TGCGCCAGCAGCCAAGTAACTAGCCCTACCTACGAGCAGTACTTC	CASSQVTSPTYEQYF
TRBV14	NA	TRBD2	TRBJ2-1	TGTGCCAGCAGCCAAGACGACGGACTAGCGGGAGCCTACAATGAGCAGTTCTTC	CASSQDDGLAGAYNEQFF
TRBV5-5	few	NA	TRBJ2-3	TGTGCCACCTCGATTTATAGCACAGATACGCAGTATTTT	CATSIYSTDTQYF
TRBV5-6	NA	NA	TRBJ1-2	TGTGCCAGCAGCTTGGCTTTGAGGGAAGGCTATGGCTACACCTTC	CASSLALREGYGYTF
TRBV12-3/TRBV12-4	NA	NA	TRBJ1-1	TGTGCCAGCAAAGACCCGTCCGGGGACACTGAAGCTTTCTTT	CASKDPSGDTEAFF
TRBV28	NA	NA	TRBJ2-7	TGTGCCAGCAATTTCAGGACAGGACTATCTCCCCCCTACGAGCAGTACTTC	CASNFRTGLSPPYEQYF
TRBV30	NA	TRBD2	TRBJ2-7	TGTGCCTGGAGTCTGGGACTAGCGGCTGTCTACGAGCAGTACTTC	CAWSLGLAAVYEQYF
TRBV12-3/TRBV12-4	NA	TRBD2	TRBJ2-1	TGTGCCAGCAGTGCCCTAGCGGGAGCCAACCTTCTCGAGCAGTTCTTC	CASSALAGANLLEQFF
TRBV24-1	few	NA	TRBJ1-5	TGTGCCACCAGTGAGGGATATAGCAATCAGCCCCAGCATTTT	CATSEGYSNQPQHF
TRBV6-5	few	NA	TRBJ1-2	TGTGCCAGCATTGGACAGAGCAAATATGGCTACACCTTC	CASIGQSKYGYTF
TRBV20-1	few	NA	TRBJ2-7	TGCAGTGCTAGAGATCTTGATTTTGGTGCGTTATCCTACGAGCAGTACTTC	CSARDLDFGALSYEQYF
TRBV3-1	NA	NA	TRBJ2-7	TGTGCCAGCAGCCAAGTTCCTGGGAACGAGCAGTACTTC	CASSQVPGNEQYF
TRBV9	NA	NA	TRBJ2-3	TGTGCCAGCAGCGTATCCGCTAGGACTAGCACAGATACGCAGTATTTT	CASSVSARTSTDTQYF
TRBV12-3/TRBV12-4	NA	NA	TRBJ2-2	TGTGCCAGCAGTTTGCTGTTAGGGAGAGGCACCGGGGAGCTGTTTTTT	CASSLLLGRGTGELFF
TRBV20-1	NA	NA	TRBJ2-7	TGCAGTGCTAGCCCCCTAGCGCGCGAGCAGTACTTC	CSASPLAREQYF
TRBV25-1	NA	NA	TRBJ2-1	TGTGCCAGCAGTGCTGCGGTTTCGGATGAGCAGTTCTTC	CASSAAVSDEQFF
TRBV2	NA	TRBD2	TRBJ2-5	TGTGCCAGCAGTGTATGGAGCGGGAGGCGAGAGACCCAGTACTTC	CASSVWSGRRETQYF
TRBV29-1	few	TRBD1	TRBJ2-7	TGCAGCGTTGAAGACAAGGACAGGGGCTACGAGCAGTACTTC	CSVEDKDRGYEQYF
TRBV10-3	NA	TRBD1	TRBJ1-2	TGTGCCATCAGTGAGTTCAGACAGGGGTATTCGTTTGGCTACACCTTC	CAISEFRQGYSFGYTF
TRBV20-1	NA	TRBD1	TRBJ1-6	TGCAGTGCTTCGTACAGGGGGTTTGGATCACCCCTCCACTTT	CSASYRGFGSPLHF
TRBV13	few	NA	TRBJ2-7	TGTGCCAGCAGCTTAAAAGGTACAGCCGTCAAGCAGTACTTC	CASSLKGTAVKQYF
TRBV6-5	few	NA	TRBJ1-5	TGTGCCAGCAGTTTCCCCGGGGCCTCTAATCAGCCCCAGCATTTT	CASSFPGASNQPQHF
TRBV10-3	few	NA	TRBJ2-5	TGTGCCACCGGACGGGAGCAAGAGACCCAGTACTTC	CATGREQETQYF
TRBV29-1	few	NA	TRBJ1-2	TGCAGCGTGCAATGGGGGGCAGGGGGCTACACCTTC	CSVQWGAGGYTF
TRBV9	once	NA	TRBJ2-3	TGTGCCAGCAGCGCTGTAAACGGGGGGCGCACAGATACGCAGTATTTT	CASSAVNGGRTDTQYF
TRBV20-1	NA	NA	TRBJ2-3	TGCAGTGCGGGGAGGCGGGGTCGCACAGATACGCAGTATTTT	CSAGRRGRTDTQYF
TRBV15	NA	NA	TRBJ1-1	TGTGCCACCAGCAGAGAAGGGGGGGAAGCTTTCTTT	CATSREGGEAFF
TRBV20-1	NA	NA	TRBJ1-5	TGCAGTGCTAGAGATGAATGGGGGGCGAAAATCGCGCACTATAGCAATCAGCCCCAGCATTTT	CSARDEWGAKIAHYSNQPQHF
TRBV20-1	few	NA	TRBJ2-7	TGCAGTGCTATCGGGGGTACCTACGAGCAGTACTTC	CSAIGGTYEQYF
TRBV10-3	many	NA	TRBJ2-7	TGTGCCATCACCAACCCCCAAGGGGGCTACGAGCAGTACTTC	CAITNPQGGYEQYF
TRBV4-2	NA	NA	TRBJ1-4	TGTGCCAGCAGCCAAGGTGGGAGGCGAGAAAAACTGTTTTTT	CASSQGGRREKLFF
TRBV20-1	NA	TRBD1	TRBJ1-1	TGCAGTGCTAGAACAGGGGCTCCGAACACTGAAGCTTTCTTT	CSARTGAPNTEAFF
TRBV12-3/TRBV12-4	NA	NA	TRBJ2-1	TGTGCCAGCAGTTTAGACTCCCCAGAAAATGAGCAGTTCTTC	CASSLDSPENEQFF
TRBV6-5	few	NA	TRBJ1-5	TGTGCCAGCGGGCAGGGTTTCGGTCAGCCCCAGCATTTT	CASGQGFGQPQHF
TRBV24-1	NA	TRBD1	TRBJ2-5	TGTGCCACCAGTGAGCCCGGGACAGGGGCCAATGAGCAGTACTTC	CATSEPGTGANEQYF
TRBV6-6	NA	TRBD1	TRBJ2-1	TGTGCCAGCGGCCTATCCGGGACAGGAGGTGGTGAGCAGTTCTTC	CASGLSGTGGGEQFF
TRBV3-1	NA	TRBD2	TRBJ2-1	TGTGCCAGCAGTCCTAAAGGGGCGGGGGGGCAGTTCTTC	CASSPKGAGGQFF
TRBV12-3/TRBV12-4	NA	NA	TRBJ2-5	TGTGCCAGCAGTTTAGGGTCCGGGACCACCCAAGAGACCCAGTACTTC	CASSLGSGTTQETQYF
TRBV3-1	NA	NA	TRBJ2-1	TGTGCCAGCAGCCAAGAGAACACGTGGAAAAACAATGAGCAGTTCTTC	CASSQENTWKNNEQFF
TRBV12-3/TRBV12-4	NA	NA	TRBJ2-7	TGTGCAGTCCTCAAGAGGGACCCCGGCGGCAATGAGCAGTACTTC	CAVLKRDPGGNEQYF
TRBV7-2	few	TRBD2	TRBJ2-7	TGTGCCAGCAGCGACCCGGGGGGGTACGAGCAGTACTTC	CASSDPGGYEQYF
TRBV20-1	NA	NA	TRBJ1-4	TGCAGTGCTAATAATGGACAGATTAATGAAAAACTGTTTTTT	CSANNGQINEKLFF